This T cell receptor (beta chain) was captured by sequencing in a study of follicular helper T cells after annual influenza vaccination. Findings and limits, study-wide: ICOS+CD38+ cTfh clonality tracked population frequency, and its change tracked circulating plasmablast change.

Described time point: 2014-2015 season, pre-vaccination. Subjects lived in the community and lacked influenza vaccine within the prior 6 months. Survey level resolution was used for TCRB sequencing. Libraries were prepared by immunoSEQ multiplex PCR; TCRdb keeps only in-frame clonotypes and omits some of them. The sample includes 28,000 or so clones, roughly 80% of them seen just once. As concerns this clone: Its antigen is undetermined.

Sequences were derived from CXCR5+ CD38- circulating T follicular helper cells from blood, sampled on the day of influenza vaccination. Sample subset: circulating Tfh, non-naive CD4+CXCR5+PD-1+ (ICOS+CD38+ or ICOS-CD38-). The receptor was isolated from an adult who received the influenza vaccine.

In nucleotides, the CDR3 is TGCGCCAGCAGTCAAAGGACTAGCGGGCCACAATTGCATAATGAGCAGTTCTTC. Protein: CASSQRTSGPQLHNEQFF. The chain links TRBV23-1 to TRBJ2-1; 11 bases fit TRBD2. TRBV23-1 is an ORF; its function is uncertain. The CDR3 has 18 residues. Trimming took 2 bases from V and 7 from J; bases not matched to a gene: 13.